This record concerns one TCR beta chain sequence. Its antigen is undetermined. These data belong to a study of CD8 T cells in ankylosing spondylitis. TCRdb reanalysed the 5' RACE reads using MiXCR and keeps one entry per CDR3 protein. The repertoire holds around 440,000 distinct CDR3 sequences, with roughly a sixth as singletons. General observations from the study: Clones linked to disease were reported to show significant enrichment in matched ankylosing spondylitis synovial fluid. It appeared that ankylosing spondylitis blood was characterized by a TCR beta motif of about 8 highly homologous variants.

In germline, CDR1 is KGHSH, CDR2 LQKENI. This CDR3 region has 12 residues. V shed 1 base and J shed 10 bases, with 8 bases lying between them. Specimen: blood, either unsorted or a sorted T cell fraction (not recorded which). The rearrangement uses TRBV18 and TRBJ2-1; D is uncertain. The sequence derives from a male donor with ankylosing spondylitis. CDR3 bases: TGTGCCAGCTCACCACAAACTCAGGAGCAGTTCTTC. It specifies CASSPQTQEQFF.